Following are 25 T cell receptor beta chains from one sample sequenced in a study of T cell clonality in common variable immunodeficiency. Data came from immunoSEQ multiplex PCR; TCRdb stores just in-frame clones and leaves some out. The record shows about 59,000 clones for this sample, with no singletons present. The sequenced sample was peripheral blood mononuclear cells. These receptors came from a person between 18 and 70 years old in good health.

Incomplete CDR3 DNA: TGTGCCAGCGGACCGGGGGGCGCAAGCTATAATTCACCG. Translation gives CASGPGGASYNSP. The entire CDR3 reads CASGPGGASYNSPLFF. The chain links TRBV13 to TRBJ2-2; perhaps TRBD2 as D (7 bases). The read falls 3 residues short of the CDR3 end, and the missing part is taken from the germline J gene. This CDR3 comprises 16 residues. Germline CDR1 PRHDT, CDR2 FYEKMQ (reference sequence).

This clone was recorded at least ten times. The read halts 3 residues ahead of the CDR3 end, with the missing end drawn from the germline J gene. The chain is built from TRBV18 and TRBJ1-6, with a tentative D call TRBD1 (6 bases). V shed 5 bases and J shed 7 bases, with 15 bases lying between them. The CDR3 sequence is 15 residues long. Germline-derived CDR1 and CDR2 are KGHSH and LQKENI. CDR3: CASSDVQGINSPLHF. The CDR3 bases that were read are TGTGCCAGCTCAGACGTACAGGGAATAAATTCACCC. The full variable domain, with the rest looked up from reference TRBV18 and TRBJ1-6, is NAGVMQNPRHLVRRRGQEARLRCSPMKGHSHVYWYRQLPEEGLKFMVYLQKENIIDESGMPKERFSAEFPKEGPSILRIQQVVRGDSAAYFCASSDVQGINSPLHFGNGTRLTVT.

This clone was seen repeatedly, ten times or more. The DNA ends 3 residues before the CDR3 does, and the rest of the CDR3 is filled in from the germline J gene. The rearrangement links TRBV3-1 (or the pseudogene TRBV3-2) to TRBJ1-1, with 10 bases identical to TRBD1. CDR3 size: 17 residues. Germline CDR1 reads LGHDT; CDR2 reads YNNKEL (reference sequence). This CDR3 reads CARLSYDRGPTLREAFF. The sequenced part of the CDR3 DNA is TGTGCCAGACTTTCTTACGACAGGGGGCCCACCCTTCGAGAA.

This clone showed up many times. The sequence runs out 3 residues before the end of the CDR3; the remainder is reconstructed from the germline J gene. The chain uses TRBV30 and TRBJ2-1; 7 nucleotides match TRBD2. The CDR3 covers 16 residues. Germline CDR1 reads GTSNPN; CDR2 reads SVGIG (reference sequence). The V segment lost 5 bases and the J segment 3 bases; nucleotides outside the gene matches: 13. CDR3: CAWGTIGAADYNEQFF. CDR3 DNA, as far as it was read: TGTGCCTGGGGGACTATCGGGGCCGCGGACTACAATGAG.

This clone was picked up many times. One end of the junction does not line up with germline, which may come from a read error. The read stops 3 residues short of the end of the CDR3; the missing end is completed from the germline J gene. The same CDR3 arises from other DNA sequences in this sample as well. V gene TRBV14 combines with J gene TRBJ2-1, with 9 bases lining up with TRBD2. CDR1 and CDR2 (germline): SGHDN, FVKESK. This CDR3 comprises 19 residues. CDR3 DNA, as far as it was read: TGCGCCAGCAGCCAAGATATATGGAGCGGGGGGCACTCCTACAATGAG. Translated, it gives CASSQDIWSGGHSYNE. The full-length CDR3 reads as CASSQDIWSGGHSYNEQFF.

This clone was recorded at least ten times. The read gets to within 3 residues of the CDR3 end, and the germline J gene fills in the rest. The chain employs TRBV19 and TRBJ1-1, with D possibly TRBD1 on 5 matching bases. This CDR3 region has 14 residues. V lost 3 bases to trimming and J lost 7 bases, with 15 bases between them. CDR1 is LNHDA and CDR2 is SQIVND in the germline V gene (reference sequence). CDR3 protein: CASSIREWGGEAFF. The sequenced part of the CDR3 DNA is TGTGCCAGTAGTATCCGGGAGTGGGGGGGTGAA.

As regards this clone: The read terminates 3 residues ahead of where the CDR3 ends, so the germline J gene completes it. The V gene is TRBV19, the J gene TRBJ1-5, with 8 bases lining up with TRBD1. J gave up 7 bases and V 5 bases, and 13 bases lay outside the gene matches. The CDR3 is made up of 16 amino acids. Germline values: CDR1 LNHDA, CDR2 SQIVND (reference sequence). CDR3 bases read: TGTGCCAGTAGTTCAAAAAAGACAGGGGAGGGACAGCCC. Protein: CASSSKKTGEGQP. The entire CDR3 is CASSSKKTGEGQPQHF.

There are many counts of this clone. The sequence runs out 3 residues before the end of the CDR3; the remainder is reconstructed from the germline J gene. V gene TRBV6-2 or TRBV6-3 combines with J gene TRBJ2-3; possibly TRBD1 for D (6 bases). CDR3 size: 13 residues. V was cut by 6 bases and J by 4 bases, with 11 bases left in between. Germline assignment: CDR1 MNHEY and CDR2 SVGEGT. The part of the CDR3 DNA that was read is TGTGCCAGCAGCCCAACAGGGCCAGATACG. Translation: CASSPTGPDT. From start to end, the CDR3 is CASSPTGPDTQYF.

This clone appeared many times. From the germline J gene comes the end of the CDR3, since the read stops 3 residues before it. This chain joins TRBV9 and TRBJ2-3; D is unresolved. This CDR3 has 12 residues. V lost 5 bases, J lost 2 bases, and 6 bases lay in between. Germline CDR1 reads SGDLS; CDR2 reads YYNGEE. CDR3 DNA (partial): TGTGCCAGCAGTTTACTCACAGATACG. Translated, it gives CASSLLTDT. The full-length CDR3 reads as CASSLLTDTQYF.

This clone was found many times. The read ends 3 residues before the CDR3 terminus; that terminus is restored from the germline J gene. The chain combines TRBV20-1 with TRBJ2-3, with D perhaps matching TRBD2 (6 bases). This CDR3 comprises 15 residues. Germline values: CDR1 DFQATT, CDR2 SNEGSKA (reference sequence). The V gene lost 1 base and the J gene lost 3 bases, with 14 bases spanning the gap. The CDR3 DNA, read in part, is TGCAGTGCTAGAGGTGCGACTAGGGGTACAGATACG. This translates into CSARGATRGTDT. Given in full, the CDR3 is CSARGATRGTDTQYF.

Many counts were recorded for this clone. From the germline J gene comes the end of the CDR3, since the read stops 3 residues before it. V gene TRBV5-1 combines with J gene TRBJ1-4, with 11 bases aligning to TRBD1. Germline V gene sequence: CDR1 SGHRS, CDR2 YFSETQ. The CDR3 sequence is 14 residues long. With 4 bases clipped from V and 8 bases from J, the junction kept 4 bases outside the gene matches. The covered CDR3 bases are TGCGCCAGCAGCGGGACAGGGGGTGGCGAAAAA. It encodes CASSGTGGGEK. The whole CDR3 sequence is CASSGTGGGEKLFF.

This clone was counted at least ten times. The CDR3 sequence: CAWSRKGPLGTGELFF. CDR3 DNA (partial): TGTGCCTGGAGTAGGAAGGGCCCCTTAGGCACCGGGGAG. J is TRBJ2-2 and V is TRBV30; D remains ambiguous. The CDR3 goes on 3 residues after the read ends, and that part is filled in from the germline J gene. This CDR3 region has 16 residues. Germline V CDR1 and CDR2: GTSNPN, SVGIG (reference sequence). V was shortened by 2 bases and J by 4 bases, with 17 bases between the two germline ends.

This clone was picked up many times. The read halts 3 residues ahead of the CDR3 end, with the missing end drawn from the germline J gene. The genes are TRBV5-1 and TRBJ2-3; 8 nucleotides line up with TRBD1. The CDR3 covers 16 residues. From germline, CDR1 is SGHRS and CDR2 YFSETQ. V shed 0 bases, J shed 3 bases, and the junction held 6 bases outside the gene matches. Incomplete CDR3 DNA: TGCGCCAGCAGCTTGGGGGACAGGACCGTAACAGATACG. This codes for CASSLGDRTVTDT. The CDR3 in its entirety is CASSLGDRTVTDTQYF.

This clone has at least ten counts. The sequence runs out 3 residues before the end of the CDR3; the remainder is reconstructed from the germline J gene. The same CDR3 arises from other DNA sequences in this sample as well. J is TRBJ1-3 and V is TRBV20-1, with D hard to call. This CDR3 region has 18 residues. Per germline, CDR1 DFQATT and CDR2 SNEGSKA (reference sequence). The ends were cut back, 6 bases at V and 0 bases at J, with 24 bases in the middle. The CDR3 bases that were read are TGCAGTGCGATAGAAAGTTTGAGACACCAAAGCTCTGGAAACACC. This encodes CSAIESLRHQSSGNT. The full-length CDR3 reads as CSAIESLRHQSSGNTIYF.

In its sample, this clone was seen many times. One end of the junction does not line up with germline, which may come from a read error. The read terminates 3 residues before the CDR3 end, so the remaining end is supplied by the germline J gene. This chain joins TRBV29-1 and TRBJ2-2, with 10 positions matching TRBD1. The CDR3 is 14 amino acids. The germline V gene has CDR1 SQVTM and CDR2 ANQGSEA. CDR3 residues: CSVGTGANSGELFF. CDR3 bases read: TGCAGCGTCGGGACAGGGGCCAACAGCGGGGAG.

This clone was counted ten times or more. The read ends 3 residues before the CDR3 terminus; that terminus is restored from the germline J gene. V usage is TRBV20-1 and J usage is TRBJ2-1, with TRBD1 matching over 7 bases. Germline V gene lookup returns CDR1 DFQATT and CDR2 SNEGSKA (reference sequence). CDR3 length equals 13 residues. Germline trimming cut 1 base from V and 9 bases from J; bases unmatched to any gene: 6. CDR3 bases read: TGCAGTGCTAGAGGCCAGACAGGGATTGAG. Amino acid sequence: CSARGQTGIE. The full-length CDR3 reads as CSARGQTGIEQFF.

This clone has just a few counts. The observed sequence ends 3 residues before the CDR3 terminus, with the missing tail filled in from the germline J gene. The chain joins TRBV6-2 or TRBV6-3 to TRBJ1-2; TRBD1 might be the D (6 bases). CDR1 is MNHEY and CDR2 is SVGEGT in the germline V gene. This CDR3 is built from 15 residues. This chain's CDR3 is CASSSRTDSSYDYTF. CDR3 DNA, as far as it was read: TGTGCCAGCAGTAGCCGGACAGATTCATCCTACGAC.

At least ten counts were recorded for this clone. The CDR3 end is not reached by the read, which stops 3 residues before it; the germline J gene fills it in. The chain has TRBV7-9 and TRBJ1-2; 7 bases align to TRBD1. V gave up 5 bases and J gave up 2 bases; unmatched junction bases: 5. CDR3 length: 14 residues. CDR1 and CDR2 from the germline V gene are SEHNR and FQNEAQ (reference sequence). The CDR3 sequence is CASSTSGQNYGYTF. The DNA read from the CDR3 is TGTGCCAGCAGCACATCGGGACAGAACTATGGC.

Many counts were recorded for this clone. The read ends 3 residues early relative to the CDR3; the germline J gene fills the gap. The chain is built from TRBV2 and TRBJ2-5, with 9 bases that match TRBD2. The germline CDR1 and CDR2 sequences are SNHLY and FYNNEI. After removal of 3 bases from V and 5 bases from J, the junction contained 7 bases not matched to a gene. The length of the CDR3 is 15 residues. The part of the CDR3 DNA that was read is TGTGCCAGCAGTGAGCTAGCGGGGCTTGGGGAGACC. Protein: CASSELAGLGET. The complete CDR3 sequence is CASSELAGLGETQYF.

There are many counts of this clone. The CDR3 end is not reached by the read, which stops 3 residues before it; the germline J gene fills it in. The chain couples TRBV7-9 to TRBJ2-7; no firm D call. Trimming took off 3 bases at V and 3 bases at J, with 6 bases between the two ends. The length of the CDR3 is 12 residues. Germline values: CDR1 SEHNR, CDR2 FQNEAQ (reference sequence). The CDR3 sequence: CASSFRGYEQYF. CDR3 bases read: TGTGCCAGCAGCTTTCGCGGCTACGAG.

At least ten counts were recorded for this clone. Coverage ceases 3 residues before the CDR3 finishes, and the germline J gene fills in the end. The chain couples TRBV3-1 (or the pseudogene TRBV3-2) to TRBJ1-5, with 7 nucleotides matching TRBD1. V was pared by 4 bases and J by 9 bases, with 9 bases of the junction left unmatched. The CDR3 consists of 14 residues. Germline V lookup: CDR1 LGHDT, CDR2 YNNKEL (reference sequence). This CDR3 is CASSRVPGGRPQHF. Incomplete CDR3 DNA: TGTGCCAGCAGCCGAGTCCCAGGGGGAAGGCCC.

The sample holds many counts of this clone. With the read ending 3 residues before the CDR3 end, the germline J gene is used to fill in that end. The V and J genes are TRBV30 and TRBJ1-4, with D maybe TRBD1 (5 bases). The CDR3 runs 15 residues. The V end lost 8 bases, the J end lost 0 bases, and 16 bases lay between the germline ends. The germline CDR1 and CDR2 sequences are GTSNPN and SVGIG (reference sequence). The CDR3 sequence is CALQSFRATNEKLFF. The CDR3 DNA, read in part, is TGTGCCCTCCAATCCTTCAGGGCAACTAATGAAAAA.

Ten or more counts support this clone. The read comes to an end 3 residues before the CDR3 does, leaving the germline J gene to fill in the end. The chain recombines TRBV20-1 with TRBJ2-3, with D tentatively TRBD2 (7 bases). V gave up 1 base and J gave up 1 base, with 12 bases separating them. CDR1 is DFQATT and CDR2 is SNEGSKA in the germline V gene (reference sequence). CDR3 length: 15 amino acids. CDR3 region: CSARVLGGGTDTQYF. Incomplete CDR3 DNA: TGCAGTGCTAGAGTGTTAGGGGGGGGCACAGATACG.

This clone was seen ten or more times. The missing CDR3 end, 3 residues past where the read stops, is filled in from the germline J gene. The chain has TRBV2 and TRBJ2-3, with 13 bases lining up with TRBD2. Germline V gene lookup returns CDR1 SNHLY and CDR2 FYNNEI. V was clipped by 6 bases and J by 5 bases; unmatched bases: 5. There are 15 residues in the CDR3. The CDR3 region is CASRGLAGDKDTQYF. The CDR3 DNA, read in part, is TGTGCCAGCAGAGGACTAGCGGGAGATAAAGATACG.

Ten or more counts support this clone. The read ends 3 residues early relative to the CDR3; the germline J gene fills the gap. This rearrangement joins TRBV19 to TRBJ1-4; D unclear. V lost 1 base to trimming and J lost 5 bases, with 11 bases between them. This CDR3 has 15 amino acids. CDR1 is LNHDA, CDR2 SQIVND, per germline (reference sequence). The CDR3 bases that were read are TGTGCCAGTAGTATAGTTACCGCCAGAAATGAAAAA. It is translated as CASSIVTARNEK. The complete CDR3 reads CASSIVTARNEKLFF.